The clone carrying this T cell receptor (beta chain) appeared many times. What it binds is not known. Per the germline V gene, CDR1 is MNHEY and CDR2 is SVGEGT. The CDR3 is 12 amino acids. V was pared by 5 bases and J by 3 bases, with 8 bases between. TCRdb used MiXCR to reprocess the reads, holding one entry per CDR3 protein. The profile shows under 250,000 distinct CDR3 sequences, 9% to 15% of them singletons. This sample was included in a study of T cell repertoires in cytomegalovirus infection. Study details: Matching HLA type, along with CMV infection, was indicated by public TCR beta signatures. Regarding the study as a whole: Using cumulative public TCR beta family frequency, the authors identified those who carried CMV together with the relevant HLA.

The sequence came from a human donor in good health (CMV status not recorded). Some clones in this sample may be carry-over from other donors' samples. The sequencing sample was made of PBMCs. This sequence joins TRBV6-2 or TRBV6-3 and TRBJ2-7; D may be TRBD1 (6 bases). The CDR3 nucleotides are TGTGCCAGCAGTGGACAGTTCTACGAGCAGTACTTC. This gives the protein CASSGQFYEQYF.